This T cell receptor (beta chain) came from a study of early T cells in non-severe SARS-CoV-2 infection. V lost 6 bases and J 2 bases, leaving 5 bases between the germline ends. This CDR3 contains 13 residues. This clonotype was counted a few times. Attached unique molecular identifiers marked individual cDNA molecules. A single record per CDR3 protein comes from TCRdb applying MiXCR to the 5' RACE reads. This sample has more than 45,000 distinct CDR3 sequences, with roughly 12% found just once. This sequence originates from an adult who was a healthcare worker with PCR-confirmed SARS-CoV-2 infection or an uninfected control (not recorded which). Sequenced: whole blood. The chain uses TRBV12-3 or TRBV12-4 and TRBJ1-6, with unresolved D. The CDR3 bases are TGTGCCAGCAGGGGAGCCTATAATTCACCCCTCCACTTT. Translated, it gives CASRGAYNSPLHF.